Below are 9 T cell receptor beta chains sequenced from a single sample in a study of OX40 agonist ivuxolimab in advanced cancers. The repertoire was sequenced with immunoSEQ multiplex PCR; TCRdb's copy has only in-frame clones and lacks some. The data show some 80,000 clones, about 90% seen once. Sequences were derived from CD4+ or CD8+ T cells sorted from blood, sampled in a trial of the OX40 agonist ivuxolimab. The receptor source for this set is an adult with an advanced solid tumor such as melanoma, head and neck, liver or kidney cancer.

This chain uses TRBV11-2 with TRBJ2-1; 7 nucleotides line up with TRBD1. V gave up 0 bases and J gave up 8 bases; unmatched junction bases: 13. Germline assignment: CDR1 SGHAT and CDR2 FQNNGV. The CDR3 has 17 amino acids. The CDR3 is CASSLEGRGGRGDEQFF. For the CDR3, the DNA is TGTGCCAGCAGCTTAGAGGGTAGAGGGGGCCGGGGCGATGAGCAGTTCTTC.

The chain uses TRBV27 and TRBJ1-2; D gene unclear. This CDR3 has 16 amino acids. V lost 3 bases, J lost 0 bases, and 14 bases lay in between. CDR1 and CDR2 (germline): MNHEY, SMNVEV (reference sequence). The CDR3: CASSFTFMGTNYGYTF. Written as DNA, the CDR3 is TGTGCCAGCAGTTTTACTTTTATGGGAACTAACTATGGCTACACCTTC.

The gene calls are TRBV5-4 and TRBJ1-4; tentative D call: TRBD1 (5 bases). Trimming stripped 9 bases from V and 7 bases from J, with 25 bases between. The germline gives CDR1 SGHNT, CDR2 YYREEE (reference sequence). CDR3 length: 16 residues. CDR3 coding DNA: TGTGCCACCCAGCTTGGGTGGGGGGAAGAGGGTGAAAAACTGTTTTTT. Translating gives CATQLGWGEEGEKLFF. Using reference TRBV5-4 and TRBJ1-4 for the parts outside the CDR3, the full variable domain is ETGVTQSPTHLIKTRGQQVTLRCSSQSGHNTVSWYQQALGQGPQFIFQYYREEENGRGNFPPRFSGLQFPNYSSELNVNALELDDSALYLCATQLGWGEEGEKLFFGSGTQLSVL.

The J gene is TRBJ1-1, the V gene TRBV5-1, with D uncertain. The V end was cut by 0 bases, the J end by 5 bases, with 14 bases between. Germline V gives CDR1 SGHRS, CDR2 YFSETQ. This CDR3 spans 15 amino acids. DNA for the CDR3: TGCGCCAGCAGCTTGGGACGGGGAGGTTGGACTGAAGCTTTCTTT. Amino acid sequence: CASSLGRGGWTEAFF.

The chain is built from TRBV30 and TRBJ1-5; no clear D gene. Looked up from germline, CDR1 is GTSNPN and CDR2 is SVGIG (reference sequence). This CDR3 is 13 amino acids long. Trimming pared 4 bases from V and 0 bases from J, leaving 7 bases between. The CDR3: CAWNGDSNQPQHF. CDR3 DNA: TGTGCCTGGAATGGTGATAGCAATCAGCCCCAGCATTTT.

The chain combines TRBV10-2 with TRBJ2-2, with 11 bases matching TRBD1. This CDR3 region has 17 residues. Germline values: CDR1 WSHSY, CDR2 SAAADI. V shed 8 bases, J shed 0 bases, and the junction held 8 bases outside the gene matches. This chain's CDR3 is CASGQGAKMTNTGELFF. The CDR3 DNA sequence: TGCGCCAGCGGACAGGGGGCGAAAATGACGAACACCGGGGAGCTGTTTTTT.

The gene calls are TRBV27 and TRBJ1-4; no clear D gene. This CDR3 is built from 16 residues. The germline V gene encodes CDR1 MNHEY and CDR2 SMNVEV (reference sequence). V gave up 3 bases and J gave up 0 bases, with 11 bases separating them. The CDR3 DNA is TGTGCCAGCAGTTTGACCCCCGGCGCAACTAATGAAAAACTGTTTTTT. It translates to CASSLTPGATNEKLFF.

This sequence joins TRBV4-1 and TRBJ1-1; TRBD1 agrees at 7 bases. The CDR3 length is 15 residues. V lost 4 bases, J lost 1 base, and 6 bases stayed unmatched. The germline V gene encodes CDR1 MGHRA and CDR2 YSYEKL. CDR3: CASSPHWTGNTEAFF. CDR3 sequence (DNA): TGCGCCAGCAGCCCCCACTGGACAGGGAACACTGAAGCTTTCTTT.

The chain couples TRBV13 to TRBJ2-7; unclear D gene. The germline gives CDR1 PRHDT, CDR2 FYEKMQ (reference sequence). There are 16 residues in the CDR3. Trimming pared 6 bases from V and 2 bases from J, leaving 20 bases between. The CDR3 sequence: CASSIFGFQKTYEQYF. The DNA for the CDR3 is TGTGCCAGCAGTATATTCGGGTTCCAAAAAACCTACGAGCAGTACTTC.